The 18 T cell receptor beta chains given below trace back to one sample, sequenced in a study of blood T cell repertoires in COVID-19. The assay was immunoSEQ multiplex PCR, and TCRdb's table has in-frame clones only and misses some. The sample lists just over 150,000 clones, 70% to 85% seen once, with 20% to 25% in the top ten. The sample comprised peripheral blood. These receptors were taken from a woman older than 75 with acute or convalescent COVID-19.

V is TRBV7-2 and J is TRBJ2-7, with 7 positions matching TRBD2. Germline V gene data show CDR1 as SGHTA and CDR2 as FQGNSA. CDR3 length: 14 amino acids. The junction had 11 bases not matched to a gene; V was cut back by 7 bases and J by 5 bases. The CDR3 loop is CASNLGRENHEQYF. The CDR3 bases are TGTGCCAGCAACTTGGGGCGGGAGAACCACGAGCAGTACTTC.

The V and J genes are TRBV7-9 and TRBJ2-5; 13 nucleotides agree with TRBD2. Germline V lookup: CDR1 SEHNR, CDR2 FQNEAQ (reference sequence). Unmatched junction bases numbered 6, after V lost 2 bases and J lost 3 bases. This CDR3 comprises 17 residues. This CDR3 reads CASSLSTSGRREETQYF. The DNA for the CDR3 is TGTGCCAGCAGCTTATCGACTAGCGGGAGGAGAGAAGAGACCCAGTACTTC.

This chain links TRBV5-4 with TRBJ2-2; 8 bases align to TRBD2. The CDR3 covers 16 residues. The ends lost 4 bases at V and 6 bases at J; junction bases unmatched: 11. Germline V gene data show CDR1 as SGHNT and CDR2 as YYREEE (reference sequence). CDR3: CASSLGGLAGAGELFF. The CDR3 DNA sequence: TGTGCCAGCAGCCTGGGAGGACTAGCTGGAGCCGGGGAGCTGTTTTTT.

Turning to this clone: This specimen includes other DNA sequences encoding the same CDR3. The genes are TRBV19 and TRBJ1-2; D call uncertain. The CDR3 contains 12 residues. The V end was cut by 2 bases, the J end by 5 bases, with 6 bases between. Germline CDR1 is LNHDA and CDR2 is SQIVND (reference sequence). The CDR3 sequence: CASSIQSYGYTF. The CDR3 DNA sequence: TGTGCCAGTAGTATACAATCATATGGCTACACCTTC. The whole variable domain, filled in from reference TRBV19 and TRBJ1-2, reads DGGITQSPKYLFRKEGQNVTLSCEQNLNHDAMYWYRQDPGQGLRLIYYSQIVNDFQKGDIAEGYSVSREKKESFPLTVTSAQKNPTAFYLCASSIQSYGYTFGSGTRLTVV.

This chain connects TRBV11-2 to TRBJ2-3, with 13 nucleotides matching TRBD2. The CDR3 length is 18 residues. Germline CDR1 and CDR2: SGHAT and FQNNGV. The J segment lost 1 base and the V segment lost 3 bases, leaving 7 bases of the junction unmatched. The DNA for the CDR3 is TGTGCCAGCAGCTTGGGGACTAGCGGGATAGGTGGCACAGATACGCAGTATTTT. It specifies CASSLGTSGIGGTDTQYF.

The J gene is TRBJ2-7, the V gene TRBV18, with 7 bases that match TRBD2. After removal of 6 bases from V and 4 bases from J, the junction contained 12 bases not matched to a gene. From germline, CDR1 is KGHSH and CDR2 LQKENI. CDR3 size: 15 residues. DNA of the CDR3: TGTGCCAGCTCTTCATCAGGCGGGGGTCGGTACGAGCAGTACTTC. It codes for CASSSSGGGRYEQYF.

This chain connects TRBV27 to TRBJ2-1; no definite D call. Looked up from germline, CDR1 is MNHEY and CDR2 is SMNVEV (reference sequence). The germline V and J ends were trimmed by 8 bases and 7 bases, with 15 bases remaining between them. The CDR3 is made up of 13 amino acids. For the CDR3, the DNA is TGTGCCAGCTTCGGCGGCCTTGGGAATGAGCAGTTCTTC. Its translation is CASFGGLGNEQFF.

The rearrangement links TRBV10-3 to TRBJ1-5, with TRBD1 matching over 9 bases. Per the germline V gene, CDR1 is ENHRY and CDR2 is SYGVKD. With 5 bases clipped from V and 4 bases from J, the junction kept 9 bases outside the gene matches. This CDR3 contains 16 residues. The CDR3 bases are TGTGCCATCAGTTCACTTCCCGGGACAGGGAATCAGCCCCAGCATTTT. It yields the protein CAISSLPGTGNQPQHF.

This sequence joins TRBV11-3 and TRBJ2-1; 13 bases fit TRBD2. Germline assignment: CDR1 SGHNT and CDR2 YENEEA. The CDR3 is made up of 16 amino acids. Trimming removed 3 bases from V and 4 bases from J; junction bases left unmatched: 3. CDR3 DNA: TGTGCCAGCAGCTTGAGGACTAGCGGGGGATACAATGAGCAGTTCTTC. Residues: CASSLRTSGGYNEQFF.

V usage is TRBV4-1 and J usage is TRBJ2-1, with D tentatively TRBD1 (5 bases). CDR3 length equals 15 residues. V lost 0 bases to trimming and J lost 6 bases, with 12 bases between them. In germline, CDR1 is MGHRA, CDR2 YSYEKL. CDR3 residues: CASSQDRFQGNEQFF. Here the CDR3 DNA reads TGCGCCAGCAGCCAAGATCGGTTCCAGGGCAATGAGCAGTTCTTC.

This clone was counted once. V and J are TRBV24-1 and TRBJ2-3; 8 positions match TRBD1. This CDR3 has 17 residues. The J segment lost 3 bases and the V segment lost 3 bases, leaving 10 bases of the junction unmatched. CDR1 and CDR2 (germline): KGHDR, SFDVKD. The CDR3 is CATSDPGTGGATDTQYF. DNA of the CDR3: TGTGCCACCAGTGATCCGGGGACAGGTGGGGCGACAGATACGCAGTATTTT.

This chain links TRBV10-3 with TRBJ1-3; D is perhaps TRBD1 (5 bases). CDR1 is ENHRY, CDR2 SYGVKD, per germline. V was pared by 2 bases and J by 6 bases, with 11 bases between. The length of the CDR3 is 14 residues. The CDR3 DNA reads as TGTGCCATCAGTGAGAGGGGCGTAGAAAACACCATATATTTT. Protein: CAISERGVENTIYF.

The chain employs TRBV6-1 and TRBJ2-7, with D perhaps matching TRBD1 (6 bases). Germline lookup yields CDR1 MNHNS and CDR2 SASEGT. This CDR3 is built from 16 residues. Trimming took 1 base from V and 0 from J, leaving 13 bases between them. The CDR3 DNA follows: TGTGCCAGCAGTGAAGGGGACACCTTCCTCTCCTACGAGCAGTACTTC. Translated, it gives CASSEGDTFLSYEQYF.

V usage is TRBV21-1 and J usage is TRBJ2-4; no DNA check was done on the table's D call, TRBD1. TRBV21-1 is shown as a pseudogene. This CDR3 region has 15 residues. The CDR3 region has the DNA TGTGCCAGCAGCAGCCGGACAGCAACCAAAAACATTCAGTACTTC. Translation gives CASSSRTATKNIQYF.

The J gene is TRBJ2-6, the V gene TRBV30; D gene uncertain. This CDR3 region has 15 residues. The germline V gene encodes CDR1 GTSNPN and CDR2 SVGIG (reference sequence). V lost 0 bases to trimming and J lost 0 bases, with 6 bases between them. CDR3 in amino acids: CAWSVWSSGANVLTF. In DNA, the CDR3 is TGTGCCTGGAGTGTTTGGAGCTCTGGGGCCAACGTCCTGACTTTC.

The chain recombines TRBV12-1 with TRBJ2-1; TRBD2 is taken as the D call from the table, unchecked against the DNA. TRBV12-1 is recorded as a pseudogene. The CDR3 is 17 residues long. This CDR3 reads CASSLGTSGSSYNEQFF. The CDR3 nucleotides read TGTGCCAGCAGCCTCGGGACTAGCGGAAGCTCCTACAATGAGCAGTTCTTC.

The chain couples TRBV29-1 to TRBJ2-1; possible D gene TRBD2, 5 bases. The CDR3 contains 14 residues. Germline-derived CDR1 and CDR2 are SQVTM and ANQGSEA. Deletions cut 2 bases from V and 4 bases from J, with 12 bases between. CDR3: CSVETSGGYNEQFF. In DNA form, the CDR3 reads TGCAGCGTTGAAACCAGCGGTGGGTACAATGAGCAGTTCTTC.

This sequence joins TRBV3-1 (or the pseudogene TRBV3-2) and TRBJ1-2; 9 bases are a match to TRBD1. The CDR3 spans 12 residues. V was clipped by 7 bases and J by 7 bases; unmatched bases: 4. CDR1 LGHDT and CDR2 YNNKEL come from the germline V gene (reference sequence). The CDR3 loop reads CASTGTGLGYTF. CDR3 nucleotides: TGTGCCAGCACCGGGACAGGGCTTGGCTACACCTTC.